These 27 T cell receptor beta chains share one sample of origin, sequenced in a study of CDR3 diversity in severe acne (dated by TCRdb to 2018 to 2020). To prepare the library, PCR was applied. Sequencing instrument: Illumina HiSeq 2000. In-frame beta chains were kept once TCRdb had trimmed the public reads at Q25 with fastp and called clones with MiXCR. Every entry covers one CDR3 protein and lists the most common genes and DNA from its rows. The sample data list over 85,000 distinct CDR3 sequences, and roughly half of these were observed just once. The top ten clones comprise roughly 12% of the sample. Sequencing was done on a sample of blood. The receptors were sampled from a male donor with acne.

This rearrangement joins TRBV7-6 to TRBJ2-2, with D maybe TRBD1 (6 bases). This CDR3 has 16 residues. Trimming shortened V by 4 bases and J by 4 bases, and 16 bases separated the two germline ends. Germline V CDR1 and CDR2: SGHVS, FNYEAQ. The CDR3, as DNA: TGTGCCAGCAGCTCCAGGGGAGAAGGGGTCACCGGGGAGCTGTTTTTT. This sequence encodes CASSSRGEGVTGELFF.

This rearrangement joins TRBV2 to TRBJ2-7; D not certain. Germline V CDR1 and CDR2: SNHLY, FYNNEI. The V end was cut by 4 bases, the J end by 7 bases, with 11 bases between. The CDR3 covers 12 residues. CDR3 bases: TGTGCCAGCAGTGGAGGACCCGGGGAGCAGTACTTC. It specifies CASSGGPGEQYF.

This clonotype was recorded only once. The chain couples TRBV28 to TRBJ2-7, with 9 bases identical to TRBD1. CDR1 and CDR2 (germline): MDHEN, SYDVKM. The V and J ends lost 5 bases and 6 bases, in that order; junction bases with no gene match: 14. The CDR3 length is 16 residues. The CDR3 sequence: CASSPGNRGPACEQYV. CDR3 DNA: TGTGCCAGCAGTCCCGGGAACAGGGGGCCTGCCTGCGAGCAGTACGTC.

With respect to this clonotype: This may be a read error, as it is one base from a much larger clone. No conserved phenylalanine or tryptophan ends this CDR3, so it is likely a read error. V usage is TRBV5-8 and J usage is TRBJ2-1; 10 nucleotides align to TRBD2. In germline, CDR1 is SGHTS, CDR2 YDEGEE. V shed 0 bases and J 8 bases; nucleotides not matched to a gene: 5. This CDR3 has 15 residues. The CDR3 region is CASSLAASGSDEQFL. For the CDR3, the DNA is TGTGCCAGCAGCTTGGCGGCTAGCGGGAGCGATGAGCAGTTCCTC.

This clonotype was seen repeatedly, ten times or more. The genes are TRBV2 and TRBJ1-5; D may be TRBD1 (6 bases). Germline-derived CDR1 and CDR2 are SNHLY and FYNNEI. The CDR3 has 18 amino acids. The V end was cut by 0 bases, the J end by 1 base, with 16 bases between. The CDR3 reads CASSEAAGARWSNQPQHF. Here the CDR3 DNA reads TGTGCCAGCAGTGAAGCAGCGGGGGCTAGGTGGAGCAATCAGCCCCAGCATTTT.

This clonotype is labeled as medium-sized (0.01 to 0.1%). CDR3 in DNA: TGTGCCAGCAGTTATAGCGGGAGGGCCCCCGGGGAGCTGTTTTTT. As protein: CASSYSGRAPGELFF. The rearrangement links TRBV2 to TRBJ2-2, with 11 bases identical to TRBD2. The CDR3 contains 15 residues. CDR1 and CDR2 from the germline V gene are SNHLY and FYNNEI. The J segment lost 6 bases and the V segment lost 5 bases, leaving 5 bases of the junction unmatched.

The chain couples TRBV9 to TRBJ2-5; D unclear. The germline gives CDR1 SGDLS, CDR2 YYNGEE. The CDR3 sequence is 13 residues long. The V and J ends lost 0 bases and 11 bases respectively, with 14 bases between them. As DNA, the CDR3 is TGTGCCAGCAGCGTAGACGGAAGTCCCGTTCAGTACTTC. Translated: CASSVDGSPVQYF.

The gene calls are TRBV20-1 and TRBJ2-5; 11 bases fit TRBD2. Trimming took 3 bases from V and 4 from J; bases not matched to a gene: 7. There are 15 residues in the CDR3. CDR1 and CDR2 from the germline V gene are DFQATT and SNEGSKA (reference sequence). The CDR3 nucleotides are TGCAGTGCTAGGGCTATTACTAGCGGGGGAGAGACCCAGTACTTC. The encoded protein is CSARAITSGGETQYF.

With regard to this clonotype: A much larger clone differs by one base, so this may be a read error. J is TRBJ1-4 and V is TRBV5-1, with TRBD1 identical over 11 bases. This CDR3 is built from 15 residues. CDR1 is SGHRS, CDR2 YFSETQ, per germline. In DNA, the CDR3 is TGCGCCAGCAGCATCGGGACAGGGGGACGTGAAAAACTGCTTTTT. The encoded protein is CASSIGTGGREKLLF.

The V and J genes are TRBV7-9 and TRBJ1-2; a weak D match, TRBD1 (6 bases). The CDR3 has 15 amino acids. The germline V gene encodes CDR1 SEHNR and CDR2 FQNEAQ (reference sequence). V shed 5 bases and J shed 6 bases, with 19 bases lying between them. The CDR3 reads CASSPPFDRRDGYTF. Here the CDR3 DNA reads TGTGCCAGCAGCCCGCCCTTTGACAGGAGGGATGGCTACACCTTC.

On this clonotype: Compared with germline, one end of the junction differs, possibly owing to a read error. The chain links TRBV7-4 to TRBJ2-6; weak D call: TRBD2 (6 bases). Germline V gene data show CDR1 as SGHVT and CDR2 as SQSDAQ. The CDR3 is made up of 13 amino acids. The CDR3 DNA follows: TGCGCCATCGGGGGCTCTGGGGCCAACGTCCTGACTTTC. Translated, it gives CAIGGSGANVLTF.

The J gene is TRBJ2-5, the V gene TRBV15, with D perhaps matching TRBD1 or TRBD2 (5 bases each). The V gene's germline CDR1 is LNHNV and CDR2 YYDKDF (reference sequence). V was pared by 2 bases and J by 6 bases, with 10 bases between. The CDR3 totals 13 residues. The CDR3 nucleotides read TGTGCCACCAGCAGACGGGACGATCAGACCCAGTACTTC. Translating it yields CATSRRDDQTQYF.

V usage is TRBV25-1 and J usage is TRBJ1-2; 8 bases align to TRBD1. The germline gives CDR1 MGHDK, CDR2 SYGVNS. The CDR3 runs 15 residues. V was pared by 5 bases and J by 7 bases, with 12 bases of the junction left unmatched. Here the CDR3 reads CASSRGQGGSSGYTF. The CDR3 DNA reads TGTGCCAGCAGTCGAGGACAGGGAGGATCCTCTGGCTACACCTTC.

Many counts were recorded for this clonotype. The V call is TRBV7-2, the J call TRBJ2-7; D is perhaps TRBD1 (5 bases). V was cut by 5 bases and J by 5 bases, with 19 bases left in between. The CDR3 has 15 residues. Germline V gene data show CDR1 as SGHTA and CDR2 as FQGNSA. CDR3 nucleotides: TGTGCCAGCAGCCTCATAGTGGGGCTGAGTCACGAGCAGTACTTC. This encodes CASSLIVGLSHEQYF.

The chain carries TRBV19 and TRBJ2-6; 8 nucleotides match TRBD1. V dropped 6 bases and J dropped 1; count of bases not matched to a gene: 8. Germline V gene sequence: CDR1 LNHDA, CDR2 SQIVND (reference sequence). The CDR3 covers 17 residues. CDR3 loop: CASSGRDRMSGANVLTF. As DNA, the CDR3 is TGTGCCAGTAGCGGCCGGGACAGGATGTCTGGGGCCAACGTCCTGACTTTC.

This chain uses TRBV20-1 with TRBJ2-5, with D unclear. Trimming cost V 6 bases and J 12 bases, with 8 bases left between them. CDR1 and CDR2 (germline): DFQATT, SNEGSKA (reference sequence). This CDR3 has 8 residues. DNA for the CDR3: TGCAGTGCCCACCCAGAGTACTTC. It encodes CSAHPEYF.

The chain couples TRBV6-6 to TRBJ1-1; TRBD1 matches 10 bases. The CDR3 is 17 residues long. Trimming removed 0 bases from V and 4 bases from J; junction bases left unmatched: 8. Germline V gene sequence: CDR1 MNHNY, CDR2 SVGAGI (reference sequence). The CDR3 spells CASSYSTWDRGGTEAFF. The CDR3 DNA is TGTGCCAGCAGTTACTCGACCTGGGACAGGGGCGGCACTGAAGCTTTCTTT.

A few counts support this clonotype. The CDR3 bases are TGTGCCAGCAGTGCGGGACTTGCAGGAGAGACCCAGTACTTC. Translation: CASSAGLAGETQYF. The chain employs TRBV25-1 and TRBJ2-5, with D possibly being TRBD2 (6 bases). The germline V gene encodes CDR1 MGHDK and CDR2 SYGVNS. The germline V and J ends were trimmed by 4 bases and 4 bases, with 13 bases remaining between them. The CDR3 covers 14 residues.

CDR3 DNA sequence: TGTGCCACCAGCTTCCGCAATCAGCCCCAGCATTTT. It yields the protein CATSFRNQPQHF. The chain links TRBV15 to TRBJ1-5; D gene unclear. The V end lost 5 bases, the J end lost 2 bases, and 4 bases lay between the germline ends. This CDR3 contains 12 residues. Germline V gene sequence: CDR1 LNHNV, CDR2 YYDKDF (reference sequence).

This clonotype was recorded only once. The rearrangement uses TRBV20-1 and TRBJ2-1; 16 nucleotides match TRBD2. Germline V gives CDR1 DFQATT, CDR2 SNEGSKA (reference sequence). The CDR3 contains 13 residues. The CDR3 DNA reads TGCAGCGGGACTAGCGGGGGGGTCGGCGAGCAGTTCTTC. Translated, it gives CSGTSGGVGEQFF.

CDR3 sequence: CASSGGGRAASHEQYF. The CDR3 DNA reads TGTGCCAGCAGCGGCGGGGGGCGCGCAGCTTCCCACGAGCAGTACTTC. This chain uses TRBV2 with TRBJ2-7; 8 bases fit TRBD2. The germline V gene encodes CDR1 SNHLY and CDR2 FYNNEI. Trimming removed 6 bases from V and 5 bases from J; junction bases left unmatched: 15. The CDR3 loop spans 16 amino acids.

The gene calls are TRBV7-9 and TRBJ2-5, with TRBD2 matching 11 bases. Trimming at V came to 8 bases and at J to 5 bases, leaving 19 bases not matched to a gene. The germline V gene has CDR1 SEHNR and CDR2 FQNEAQ (reference sequence). There are 18 residues in the CDR3. The CDR3 nucleotides are TGTGCCAGCGGGAAGCGGGCTAGCGGGAGGTTGGGAGAGGAGACCCAGTACTTC. Translated: CASGKRASGRLGEETQYF.

The chain uses TRBV2 and TRBJ2-5, with D unresolved. Trimming took 6 bases from V and 1 from J, leaving 12 bases between them. The CDR3 has 14 amino acids. Looked up from germline, CDR1 is SNHLY and CDR2 is FYNNEI. In DNA, the CDR3 is TGTGCCAGCAGCGTAGGAAGTCTCCAAGAGACCCAGTACTTC. Translated, it gives CASSVGSLQETQYF.

The chain employs TRBV7-9 and TRBJ2-7; perhaps TRBD2 as D (8 bases). Germline V lookup: CDR1 SEHNR, CDR2 FQNEAQ (reference sequence). Trimming pared 4 bases from V and 9 bases from J, leaving 22 bases between. The CDR3 loop spans 15 amino acids. The CDR3 bases are TGTGCCAGCAGCTCCCTTACGGGAGGGGGCGAAATGCAGTACTTC. Its translation: CASSSLTGGGEMQYF. Combining the CDR3 with reference TRBV7-9 and TRBJ2-7 gives the whole variable domain DTGVSQNPRHKITKRGQNVTFRCDPISEHNRLYWYRQTLGQGPEFLTYFQNEAQLEKSRLLSDRFSAERPKGSFSTLEIQRTEQGDSAMYLCASSSLTGGGEMQYFGPGTRLTVT.

Points on this clonotype: With a much larger clone just one base away, this may be a read error. This chain links TRBV19 with TRBJ2-3; TRBD2 might be the D (6 bases). CDR3 length: 17 residues. Germline V gene data show CDR1 as LNHDA and CDR2 as SQIVND (reference sequence). Here the CDR3 DNA reads TGTGCCAGTAGTGAGCTCACCGGGACTCTCGCCACAGATTCGCAGTATTTT. Translated: CASSELTGTLATDSQYF.

Points on this clonotype: A junction boundary mismatches the germline segment, possibly from a read error. The chain couples TRBV15 to TRBJ1-5; tentative D call: TRBD1 (6 bases). This CDR3 has 19 residues. CDR1 LNHNV and CDR2 YYDKDF come from the germline V gene (reference sequence). CDR3 residues: CATSRPLGQGRDSNQLQHF. As DNA, the CDR3 is TGTGCCACCAGCAGACCCCTAGGGCAGGGGAGGGATAGCAATCAGCTCCAGCATTTT.

The chain is built from TRBV11-1 and TRBJ1-5; no firm D call. The V end was cut by 2 bases, the J end by 6 bases, with 17 bases between. The CDR3 spans 16 residues. Germline V lookup: CDR1 SGHAT, CDR2 FQDESV (reference sequence). CDR3 amino acids: CASSLKSTERVQPQHF. DNA for the CDR3: TGTGCCAGCAGCTTAAAGAGTACCGAGCGGGTTCAGCCCCAGCATTTT.